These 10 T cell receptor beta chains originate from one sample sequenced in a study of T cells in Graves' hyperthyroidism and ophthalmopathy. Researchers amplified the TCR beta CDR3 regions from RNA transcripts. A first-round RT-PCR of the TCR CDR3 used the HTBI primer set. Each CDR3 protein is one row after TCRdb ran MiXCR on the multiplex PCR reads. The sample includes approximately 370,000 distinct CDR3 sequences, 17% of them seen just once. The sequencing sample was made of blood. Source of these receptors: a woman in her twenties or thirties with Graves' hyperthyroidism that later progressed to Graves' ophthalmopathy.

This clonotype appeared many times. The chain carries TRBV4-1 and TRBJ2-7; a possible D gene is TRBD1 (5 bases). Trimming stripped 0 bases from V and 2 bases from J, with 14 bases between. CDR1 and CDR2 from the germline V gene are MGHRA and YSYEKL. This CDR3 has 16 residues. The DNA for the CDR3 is TGCGCCAGCAGCCAAGATCCAGGGCAGGCGACCTACGAGCAGTACTTC. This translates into CASSQDPGQATYEQYF.

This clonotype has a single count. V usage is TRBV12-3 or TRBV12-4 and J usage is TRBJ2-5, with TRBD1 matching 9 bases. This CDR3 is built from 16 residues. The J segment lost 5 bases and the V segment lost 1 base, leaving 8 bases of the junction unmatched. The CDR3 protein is CASSLGTGQGRETQYF. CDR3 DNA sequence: TGTGCCAGCAGTTTAGGAACGGGACAGGGAAGGGAGACCCAGTACTTC.

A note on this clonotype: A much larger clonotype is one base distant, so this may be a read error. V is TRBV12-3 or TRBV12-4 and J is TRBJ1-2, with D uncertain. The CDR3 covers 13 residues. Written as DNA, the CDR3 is TGTGCCAACAGTTTCCCCGGCTACTATGGCTACACCTTC. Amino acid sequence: CANSFPGYYGYTF.

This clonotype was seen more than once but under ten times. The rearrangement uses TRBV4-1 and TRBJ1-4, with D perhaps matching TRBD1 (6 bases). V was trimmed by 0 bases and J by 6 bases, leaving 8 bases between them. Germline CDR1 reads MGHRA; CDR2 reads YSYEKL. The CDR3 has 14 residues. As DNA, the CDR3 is TGCGCCAGCAGCCAAGAACGGACAGATGAAAAACTGTTTTTT. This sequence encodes CASSQERTDEKLFF.

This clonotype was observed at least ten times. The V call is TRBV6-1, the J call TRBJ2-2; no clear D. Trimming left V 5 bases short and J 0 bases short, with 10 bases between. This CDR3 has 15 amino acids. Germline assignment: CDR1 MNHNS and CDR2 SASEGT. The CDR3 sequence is CASSYPLTNTGELFF. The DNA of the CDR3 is TGTGCCAGCAGTTACCCGTTGACGAACACCGGGGAGCTGTTTTTT.

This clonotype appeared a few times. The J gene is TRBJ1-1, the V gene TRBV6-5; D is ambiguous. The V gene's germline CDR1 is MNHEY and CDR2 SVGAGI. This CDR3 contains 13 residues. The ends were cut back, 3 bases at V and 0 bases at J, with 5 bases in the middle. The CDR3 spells CASSYHMNTEAFF. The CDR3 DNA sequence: TGTGCCAGCAGTTATCACATGAACACTGAAGCTTTCTTT.

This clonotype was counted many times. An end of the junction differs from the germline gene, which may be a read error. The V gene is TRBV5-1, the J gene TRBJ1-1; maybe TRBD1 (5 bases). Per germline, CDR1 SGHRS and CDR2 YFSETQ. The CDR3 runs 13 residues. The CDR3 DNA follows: TGTGCCAGCAGTCTCCAGGGTAGGACTGAAGCTTTCTTT. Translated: CASSLQGRTEAFF.

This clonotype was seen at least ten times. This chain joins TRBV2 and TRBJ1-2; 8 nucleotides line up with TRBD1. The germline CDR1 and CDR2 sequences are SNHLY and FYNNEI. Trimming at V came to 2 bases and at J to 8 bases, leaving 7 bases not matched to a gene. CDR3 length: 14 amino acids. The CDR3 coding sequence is TGTGCCAGCAGTGAATGGTTGACAGGGGAAGGCTACACCTTC. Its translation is CASSEWLTGEGYTF.

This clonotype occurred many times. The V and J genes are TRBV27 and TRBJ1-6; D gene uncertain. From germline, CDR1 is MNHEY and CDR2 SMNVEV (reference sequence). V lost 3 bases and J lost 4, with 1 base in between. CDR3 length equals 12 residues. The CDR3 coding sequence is TGTGCCAGCAGTTTTTATAATTCACCCCTCCACTTT. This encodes CASSFYNSPLHF.

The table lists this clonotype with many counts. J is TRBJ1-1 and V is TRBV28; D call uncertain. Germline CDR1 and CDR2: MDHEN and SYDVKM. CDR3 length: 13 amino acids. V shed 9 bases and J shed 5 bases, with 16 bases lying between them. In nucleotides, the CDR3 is TGTGCCAGTGAAACGATCAGAGGGACTGAAGCTTTCTTT. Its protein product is CASETIRGTEAFF. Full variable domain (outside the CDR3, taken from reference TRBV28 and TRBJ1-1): DVKVTQSSRYLVKRTGEKVFLECVQDMDHENMFWYRQDPGLGLRLIYFSYDVKMKEKGDIPEGYSVSREKKERFSLILESASTNQTSMYLCASETIRGTEAFFGQGTRLTVV.